Sequencing of this T cell receptor (beta chain) was carried out in a study of blood T cell repertoires in COVID-19. For the study at large: PBMCs, B-cell-depleted T cells, or T cells were the source of the cDNA or gDNA that made up the material.

Libraries were prepared by immunoSEQ multiplex PCR; TCRdb keeps only in-frame clonotypes and omits some of them. The sample yields roughly 360,000 clones, around 87% seen once. The germline V and J ends were trimmed by 6 bases and 3 bases, with 18 bases remaining between them. The CDR3 is 16 amino acids. Germline CDR1 is MDHEN and CDR2 is SYDVKM. Participant ages covered about 18 to 100 years across some 25 US areas. Grouping used clinical history reported by participants in a survey and questionnaire. Each recovered donor of Cohort 3 presented with two negative PCRs, clearance, or symptom resolution.

This clonotype originated in a man younger than 40 who had recovered from COVID-19. Sequencing was done on a sample of PBMCs or T cells enriched from blood (not recorded which). This chain connects TRBV28 to TRBJ1-5, with a tentative D call TRBD1 (5 bases). This CDR3 is CASRPPQGGINQPQHF. The CDR3 coding sequence is TGTGCCAGCAGGCCTCCCCAGGGTGGAATCAATCAGCCCCAGCATTTT. The full variable domain, rest sourced from reference TRBV28 and TRBJ1-5, is DVKVTQSSRYLVKRTGEKVFLECVQDMDHENMFWYRQDPGLGLRLIYFSYDVKMKEKGDIPEGYSVSREKKERFSLILESASTNQTSMYLCASRPPQGGINQPQHFGDGTRLSIL.